The sequence of this T cell receptor beta chain was determined in a study of blood T cell repertoires in COVID-19. Study overall: Sites across the United States, Italy and Spain contributed samples from acute and convalescent COVID-19. From T cells, B-cell-depleted T cells, or PBMCs came the material, which was cDNA or gDNA.

In the authors' workflow: Estimated nucleated cell counts came from reference gene primer amplification. The method was immunoSEQ multiplex PCR; TCRdb's version includes in-frame clones alone and lacks a portion of them. D and trimming come from the DNA, and the V and J calls and clone size come from that table. This repertoire shows over 100,000 clones, approximately 80% found once; its top ten account for 12%. CDR1 and CDR2 from the germline V gene are SEHNR and FQNEAQ (reference sequence). V lost 6 bases and J lost 8; bases outside the gene matches: 7. The CDR3 contains 14 residues. Sequencing input: peripheral blood. The sequence came from a woman aged 60-75 years with acute or convalescent COVID-19. The V call is TRBV7-9, the J call TRBJ1-4, with 9 bases aligning to TRBD1. The CDR3 DNA reads as TGTGCCAGCAGAAAACAGGGGGCGAAGGAAAAACTGTTTTTT. It yields the protein CASRKQGAKEKLFF.